The 32 T cell receptor beta chains given below trace back to one sample, sequenced in a study of T-cell memory formation after mild COVID-19 (dated by TCRdb to the early 2020s). Library preparation was by 5' RACE. The instrument given in TCRdb is Illumina NovaSeq 6000. TCRdb trimmed public reads at Q25 via fastp, called clones via MiXCR and kept in-frame beta chains. Under each unique CDR3 protein, matching rows form one entry showing the most common genes and DNA. The sample yields about 210,000 distinct CDR3 sequences; roughly a tenth were counted once. Of the sample, less than 4% falls within the top ten clones. Specimen: PBMCs or a T cell subset sorted from them (not recorded which). The receptors here all came from a man in his late teens or twenties who had mild COVID-19 (a few samples of this study predate the infection). The sample titles of this study are shuffled in the database, so cell type and time point are left out; the donor was told from shared clones.

The chain has TRBV2 and TRBJ2-1; 13 bases agree with TRBD2. This CDR3 has 14 amino acids. Per the germline V gene, CDR1 is SNHLY and CDR2 is FYNNEI. The trim removed 6 bases at V and 8 bases at J, leaving 4 bases unmatched. The CDR3 coding sequence is TGTGCCAGCAGCGGAGGACTAGCGGGGGATGAGCAGTTCTTC. It translates to CASSGGLAGDEQFF.

This clonotype was picked up many times. The V gene is TRBV5-5, the J gene TRBJ1-5; possible D gene TRBD1, 5 bases. Trimming left V 0 bases short and J 6 bases short, with 7 bases between. In germline, CDR1 is SGHKS, CDR2 YYEKEE (reference sequence). This CDR3 has 13 amino acids. The CDR3 loop is CASSLGGTQPQHF. The CDR3 nucleotides are TGTGCCAGCAGCTTGGGAGGGACTCAGCCCCAGCATTTT.

The rearrangement links TRBV7-3 to TRBJ1-1; no clear D. This CDR3 contains 14 residues. V was pared by 2 bases and J by 1 base, with 8 bases between. In germline, CDR1 is SGHTA, CDR2 FQGTGA. In nucleotides, the CDR3 is TGTGCCAGCAGCTTAGGACCGGAGAACACTGAAGCTTTCTTT. Residues: CASSLGPENTEAFF.

This clonotype was detected a few times. This sequence joins TRBV4-3 and TRBJ1-1, with 7 positions matching TRBD1. The V gene end was trimmed by 0 bases and the J gene end by 5 bases; junction bases not matched to a gene: 9. Germline V gene data show CDR1 as LGHNA and CDR2 as YSLEER. The CDR3 has 16 amino acids. The CDR3 nucleotides are TGCGCCAGCAGCCAAGATTTGAGACAGGGAGGAACTGAAGCTTTCTTT. Amino acids: CASSQDLRQGGTEAFF.

This clonotype has only a few counts. The DNA of the CDR3 is TGCAGTGCTAGCGGCCCTACAGGGGAGGACACCGGGGAGCTGTTTTTT. It encodes CSASGPTGEDTGELFF. The chain carries TRBV20-1 and TRBJ2-2, with D perhaps matching TRBD1 (7 bases). The CDR3 is 16 amino acids. Trimming cost V 3 bases and J 3 bases, with 17 bases left between them. CDR1 is DFQATT and CDR2 is SNEGSKA in the germline V gene (reference sequence).

The chain carries TRBV4-1 and TRBJ1-1; D not resolved. The CDR3 is made up of 15 amino acids. Trimming cost V 1 base and J 5 bases, with 14 bases left between them. CDR1 and CDR2 from the germline V gene are MGHRA and YSYEKL. The CDR3 DNA reads TGCGCCAGCAGCCAAGCCATGCGGGGAAAAACTGAAGCTTTCTTT. Its translation is CASSQAMRGKTEAFF.

The table lists this clonotype with many counts. This chain connects TRBV4-3 to TRBJ2-5; no reliable D call. The CDR3 sequence is 12 residues long. V shed 0 bases and J shed 3 bases, with 2 bases lying between them. Germline CDR1 reads LGHNA; CDR2 reads YSLEER. The CDR3 DNA is TGCGCCAGCAGCCAAGACAAAGAGACCCAGTACTTC. It specifies CASSQDKETQYF.

This clonotype has just a few counts. V usage is TRBV5-1 and J usage is TRBJ2-5; TRBD2 aligns across 11 bases. The CDR3 covers 14 residues. The V gene's germline CDR1 is SGHRS and CDR2 YFSETQ. V lost 6 bases, J lost 2 bases, and 3 bases stayed unmatched. The chain's CDR3 is CASTLAGGQETQYF. CDR3 in DNA: TGCGCCAGCACGCTAGCGGGGGGACAAGAGACCCAGTACTTC.

The gene calls are TRBV7-3 and TRBJ1-1, with 9 bases that match TRBD1. From germline, CDR1 is SGHTA and CDR2 FQGTGA. This CDR3 is 16 amino acids long. J lost 5 bases, V lost 5 bases, and 12 bases had no gene match. The CDR3 protein is CASSPDPRDRVTEAFF. The CDR3 DNA reads TGTGCCAGCAGCCCGGATCCAAGGGACAGGGTTACTGAAGCTTTCTTT.

This clonotype was detected a few times. The chain is built from TRBV5-1 and TRBJ2-1, with TRBD1 identical over 8 bases. V shed 4 bases and J 6 bases; nucleotides not matched to a gene: 6. CDR1 is SGHRS, CDR2 YFSETQ, per germline. CDR3 length: 14 amino acids. CDR3 bases: TGCGCCAGCAGCGACCAGGGGGCCGGCAATGAGCAGTTCTTC. Translation: CASSDQGAGNEQFF.

V gene TRBV20-1 combines with J gene TRBJ1-4; D is possibly TRBD1 (6 bases). The CDR3 runs to 14 residues. Deletions cut 4 bases from V and 3 bases from J, with 12 bases between. Germline CDR1 DFQATT, CDR2 SNEGSKA (reference sequence). The CDR3 DNA follows: TGCAGTGCTACGAAGGGGGGATCTAATGAAAAACTGTTTTTT. It translates to CSATKGGSNEKLFF.

This chain links TRBV20-1 with TRBJ2-2; tentative D call: TRBD1 (5 bases). V was shortened by 2 bases and J by 2 bases, with 18 bases between the two germline ends. The length of the CDR3 is 17 residues. Germline assignment: CDR1 DFQATT and CDR2 SNEGSKA (reference sequence). CDR3 coding DNA: TGCAGTGCTAGACCCTCTGCTTTAAGGGGCAACACCGGGGAGCTGTTTTTT. This encodes CSARPSALRGNTGELFF.

This clonotype was observed a handful of times. This chain uses TRBV5-5 with TRBJ1-2; D gene ambiguous. V shed 7 bases and J shed 8 bases, with 15 bases lying between them. The CDR3 contains 12 residues. Germline V gives CDR1 SGHKS, CDR2 YYEKEE (reference sequence). Written as DNA, the CDR3 is TGTGCCAGCGGACGGGATCTGAGAGGCTACACCTTC. Protein product: CASGRDLRGYTF.

This clonotype was seen only a few times. The chain employs TRBV7-2 and TRBJ2-3; D perhaps matches TRBD2 (6 bases). V dropped 5 bases and J dropped 3 bases, with 12 bases sitting between them. The CDR3 length is 14 residues. Germline V gene lookup returns CDR1 SGHTA and CDR2 FQGNSA. The CDR3 DNA follows: TGTGCCAGCAGCCTTAATCGGGGGACAGATACGCAGTATTTT. Protein sequence: CASSLNRGTDTQYF. The full variable domain, with the rest looked up from reference TRBV7-2 and TRBJ2-3, is GAGVSQSPSNKVTEKGKDVELRCDPISGHTALYWYRQSLGQGLEFLIYFQGNSAPDKSGLPSDRFSAERTGGSVSTLTIQRTQQEDSAVYLCASSLNRGTDTQYFGPGTRLTVL.

This clonotype has ten or more counts. J is TRBJ2-1 and V is TRBV7-6, with D possibly being TRBD2 (5 bases). Germline CDR1 and CDR2: SGHVS and FNYEAQ. Trimming stripped 4 bases from V and 9 bases from J, with 13 bases between. The CDR3 loop spans 13 amino acids. This chain's CDR3 is CASSSAERAEQFF. CDR3 nucleotides: TGTGCCAGCAGCTCCGCGGAGAGGGCTGAGCAGTTCTTC.

V gene TRBV11-3 combines with J gene TRBJ2-6; perhaps TRBD1 as D (7 bases). CDR1 and CDR2 (germline): SGHNT, YENEEA. CDR3 length: 15 residues. V lost 5 bases, J lost 3 bases, and 11 bases lay in between. CDR3 residues: CASSPGGIGANVLTF. The CDR3 nucleotides are TGTGCCAGCAGCCCAGGGGGGATTGGGGCCAACGTCCTGACTTTC.

V and J are TRBV7-2 and TRBJ1-2; 7 nucleotides agree with TRBD1. Germline V gives CDR1 SGHTA, CDR2 FQGNSA. The CDR3 sequence is 15 residues long. With 0 bases clipped from V and 4 bases from J, the junction kept 5 bases outside the gene matches. The CDR3 loop reads CASSLADNRGYGYTF. CDR3 DNA sequence: TGTGCCAGCAGCTTAGCCGACAACAGGGGCTATGGCTACACCTTC.

This clonotype came up a few times. The CDR3 DNA is TGTGCCAGCAGTTTAGGGCGACTAGGTTCAGATACGCAGTATTTT. Translated, it gives CASSLGRLGSDTQYF. The gene calls are TRBV12-3 or TRBV12-4 and TRBJ2-3; perhaps TRBD2 as D (6 bases). V dropped 1 base and J dropped 4 bases, with 12 bases sitting between them. CDR3 length: 15 residues.

This clonotype has at least ten counts. The chain uses TRBV4-3 and TRBJ2-5, with 7 bases identical to TRBD1. The CDR3 has 15 residues. Germline CDR1 reads LGHNA; CDR2 reads YSLEER. After removal of 3 bases from V and 1 base from J, the junction contained 5 bases not matched to a gene. The CDR3 here is CASSQSGTAQETQYF. CDR3 in DNA: TGCGCCAGCAGCCAGTCCGGGACAGCCCAAGAGACCCAGTACTTC.

This clonotype appeared a few times. The rearrangement joins TRBV5-1 to TRBJ2-2; D is undetermined. The CDR3 consists of 14 residues. Germline V CDR1 and CDR2: SGHRS, YFSETQ. The V end was cut by 0 bases, the J end by 4 bases, with 7 bases between. The CDR3 is CASSLAGRTGELFF. CDR3 sequence (DNA): TGCGCCAGCAGCTTGGCCGGCCGCACCGGGGAGCTGTTTTTT.

The chain links TRBV3-1 to TRBJ1-6; TRBD1 matches 8 bases. The CDR3 extends over 15 amino acids. The germline V gene encodes CDR1 LGHDT and CDR2 YNNKEL (reference sequence). V was clipped by 3 bases and J by 11 bases; unmatched bases: 9. The CDR3 spells CASSHRTGRNPPLHF. In nucleotides, the CDR3 is TGTGCCAGCAGCCACCGGACAGGGAGGAACCCACCCCTCCACTTT.

Many counts were recorded for this clonotype. This chain links TRBV4-1 with TRBJ2-4; D is undetermined. V was cut by 4 bases and J by 5 bases, with 9 bases left in between. Germline V gene data show CDR1 as MGHRA and CDR2 as YSYEKL. The CDR3 length is 13 residues. Here the CDR3 DNA reads TGCGCCAGCAGCCTCGACGACCAAAACATTCAGTACTTC. The encoded protein is CASSLDDQNIQYF.

This clonotype was seen only a few times. The chain carries TRBV3-1 and TRBJ2-1; D is ambiguous. The CDR3 is made up of 11 amino acids. The germline V and J ends were trimmed by 5 bases and 6 bases, with 5 bases remaining between them. Germline values: CDR1 LGHDT, CDR2 YNNKEL (reference sequence). In nucleotides, the CDR3 is TGTGCCAGCAGCAACTTCAATGAGCAGTTCTTC. The encoded protein is CASSNFNEQFF.

The chain uses TRBV11-2 and TRBJ2-1, with no clear D. The V gene lost 5 bases and the J gene lost 7 bases, with 12 bases spanning the gap. The CDR3 covers 13 residues. The V gene's germline CDR1 is SGHAT and CDR2 FQNNGV. The CDR3 nucleotides read TGTGCCAGCAGCGGGGTCTTTCAAAATGAGCAGTTCTTC. It codes for CASSGVFQNEQFF.

The chain joins TRBV4-2 to TRBJ1-1; 7 bases match TRBD1. Germline-derived CDR1 and CDR2 are LGHNA and YNFKEQ. The CDR3 consists of 15 residues. V shed 2 bases and J 5 bases; nucleotides not matched to a gene: 8. CDR3 residues: CASSQPQGRGTEAFF. CDR3 in DNA: TGTGCCAGCAGCCAACCACAGGGGCGAGGGACTGAAGCTTTCTTT.

This sequence joins TRBV28 and TRBJ2-7, with unresolved D. Trimming stripped 3 bases from V and 2 bases from J, with 8 bases between. The germline gives CDR1 MDHEN, CDR2 SYDVKM. This CDR3 spans 13 amino acids. This CDR3 reads CASSFSTPYEQYF. CDR3 coding DNA: TGTGCCAGCAGTTTCTCGACCCCCTACGAGCAGTACTTC.

This clonotype turned up a few times. The rearrangement uses TRBV3-1 and TRBJ1-4; D not resolved. The V and J ends lost 3 bases and 4 bases respectively, with 6 bases between them. Germline CDR1 is LGHDT and CDR2 is YNNKEL (reference sequence). The CDR3 extends over 13 amino acids. CDR3 coding DNA: TGTGCCAGCAGCCACCGGGATAATGAAAAACTGTTTTTT. Its protein is CASSHRDNEKLFF. Filled out from reference TRBV3-1 and TRBJ1-4, the complete variable domain reads DTAVSQTPKYLVTQMGNDKSIKCEQNLGHDTMYWYKQDSKKFLKIMFSYNNKELIINETVPNRFSPKSPDKAHLNLHINSLELGDSAVYFCASSHRDNEKLFFGSGTQLSVL.

Many counts were recorded for this clonotype. The V call is TRBV12-3 or TRBV12-4, the J call TRBJ1-2; D perhaps matches TRBD1 (5 bases). The V end was cut by 1 base, the J end by 7 bases, with 16 bases between. The CDR3 is 15 residues long. The CDR3 nucleotides are TGTGCCAGCAGTTTAGGTCTCGGGGGACCGCGTGGCTACACCTTC. It codes for CASSLGLGGPRGYTF.

This sequence joins TRBV5-5 and TRBJ2-7, with 8 bases matching TRBD1. Per the germline V gene, CDR1 is SGHKS and CDR2 is YYEKEE (reference sequence). This CDR3 comprises 17 residues. The ends lost 2 bases at V and 1 base at J; junction bases unmatched: 11. The CDR3 is CASSLAPGTGRSYEQYF. CDR3 DNA: TGTGCCAGCAGCTTAGCCCCCGGGACAGGTCGGTCCTACGAGCAGTACTTC.

This clonotype was seen a few times. The V and J genes are TRBV18 and TRBJ2-5, with 7 bases fitting TRBD1. The CDR3 has 15 amino acids. Germline CDR1 KGHSH, CDR2 LQKENI. Trimming took 2 bases from V and 5 from J; bases not matched to a gene: 8. The CDR3 loop reads CASSPGTDDGETQYF. CDR3 nucleotides: TGTGCCAGCTCACCAGGGACAGACGACGGGGAGACCCAGTACTTC. Drawing the rest from reference TRBV18 and TRBJ2-5, the complete variable domain is NAGVMQNPRHLVRRRGQEARLRCSPMKGHSHVYWYRQLPEEGLKFMVYLQKENIIDESGMPKERFSAEFPKEGPSILRIQQVVRGDSAAYFCASSPGTDDGETQYFGPGTRLLVL.

The sample holds a few counts of this clonotype. V is TRBV11-3 and J is TRBJ2-2, with TRBD2 as a possible D gene (5 bases). The germline V gene has CDR1 SGHNT and CDR2 YENEEA. The ends were cut back, 2 bases at V and 2 bases at J, with 9 bases in the middle. The CDR3 totals 15 residues. The CDR3 spells CASSLTGYNTGELFF. CDR3 nucleotide sequence: TGTGCCAGCAGCTTAACGGGGTATAACACCGGGGAGCTGTTTTTT. Supplemented by reference TRBV11-3 and TRBJ2-2, the full variable domain reads EAGVVQSPRYKIIEKKQPVAFWCNPISGHNTLYWYLQNLGQGPELLIRYENEEAVDDSQLPKDRFSAERLKGVDSTLKIQPAELGDSAVYLCASSLTGYNTGELFFGEGSRLTVL.

The chain has TRBV5-1 and TRBJ2-1; unclear D gene. CDR1 SGHRS and CDR2 YFSETQ come from the germline V gene. Deletions cut 4 bases from V and 3 bases from J, with 8 bases between. The CDR3 spans 13 residues. CDR3 sequence (DNA): TGCGCCAGCAGCAGACCAGGCTACAATGAGCAGTTCTTC. It encodes CASSRPGYNEQFF.